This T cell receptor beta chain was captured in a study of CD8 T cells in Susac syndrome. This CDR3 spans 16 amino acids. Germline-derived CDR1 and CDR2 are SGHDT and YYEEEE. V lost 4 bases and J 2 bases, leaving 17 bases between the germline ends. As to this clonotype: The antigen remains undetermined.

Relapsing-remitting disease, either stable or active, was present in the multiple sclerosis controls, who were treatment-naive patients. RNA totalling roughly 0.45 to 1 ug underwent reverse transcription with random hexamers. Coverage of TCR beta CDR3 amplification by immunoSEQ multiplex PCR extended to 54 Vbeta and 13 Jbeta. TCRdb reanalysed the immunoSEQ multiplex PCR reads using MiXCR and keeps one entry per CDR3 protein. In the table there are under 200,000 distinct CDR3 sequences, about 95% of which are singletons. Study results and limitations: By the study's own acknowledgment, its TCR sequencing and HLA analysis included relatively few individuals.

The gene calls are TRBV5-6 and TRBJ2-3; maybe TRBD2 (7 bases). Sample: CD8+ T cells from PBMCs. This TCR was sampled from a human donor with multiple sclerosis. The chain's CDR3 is CASSTETGGPTDTQYF. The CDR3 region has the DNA TGTGCCAGCAGCACAGAAACGGGGGGCCCCACAGATACGCAGTATTTT.